This TCR beta chain was sequenced during a study of CD8+CD57+ T cells in acquired aplastic anemia. Study-wide background: Sorted CD4+ and CD8+ cells gave a mean 3.2 ug DNA, range about 0.17 to 27.4 ug.

V lost 2 bases and J lost 1; bases outside the gene matches: 14. The CDR3 sequence is 19 residues long. CDR1 and CDR2 from the germline V gene are DFQATT and SNEGSKA (reference sequence). TCR beta VDJ and CDR3 were profiled, and genomic DNA was the template. Each CDR3 protein gets one entry after TCRdb re-called the reads with MiXCR. The sample holds about 75,000 distinct CDR3 sequences, 60% to 75% seen once. Only patients with CD8+CD57+ cell expansion on flow cytometry were chosen for sequencing. The study sampled blood from patients who had received no therapy. Input material: sorted CD4+, CD8+, or CD8+CD57+ T cells (not recorded which) from PBMCs. The clonotype comes from a human donor with aplastic anemia. The chain employs TRBV20-1 and TRBJ2-3, with 11 bases identical to TRBD2. CDR3 nucleotide sequence: TGCAGTGCTAGATGGACGGGGCTAGCGGGAGGAGGGGGCACAGATACGCAGTATTTT. Protein: CSARWTGLAGGGGTDTQYF.